The 24 T cell receptor beta chains given below trace back to one sample, sequenced in a study of tumor-infiltrating lymphocytes in primary liver carcinoma. With around 500 ng total RNA as template and a constant-region primer, TCR beta cDNA was made. Slightly modified ARM-PCR with three nested multiplex PCR rounds yielded TCR beta libraries. TRBV1-TRBV30 forward primers paired with a C-beta reverse primer were used in the first two PCR rounds, which ran around 10 cycles each. A single record per CDR3 protein comes from TCRdb applying MiXCR to the multiplex PCR reads. The table records some 94,000 distinct CDR3 sequences, roughly 69% of them present only once. Co-extraction of both nucleic acids (RNA and DNA) used about 20-33 mg of unsorted bulk tissue. Specimen: liver tumor tissue from sampling region 5. The sample's subset: tumor region T5, tumor centre. Receptors were obtained from a woman aged 55 to 70 with primary liver carcinoma and hepatitis B virus infection.

V usage is TRBV6-5 and J usage is TRBJ2-1; D remains ambiguous. Deletions cut 7 bases from V and 10 bases from J, with 29 bases between. CDR1 and CDR2 (germline): MNHEY, SVGAGI. The length of the CDR3 is 17 residues. The CDR3 DNA reads TGTGCCAGCACTTCTTCCCCACGGTACTCCTCCTACGACGAGCAGTTCTTC. This codes for CASTSSPRYSSYDEQFF.

For this clonotype: Relative to the germline gene, one junction end is altered; a read error may explain this. The chain combines TRBV10-3 with TRBJ1-4; D call uncertain. The CDR3 has 13 residues. CDR1 is ENHRY and CDR2 is SYGVKD in the germline V gene. The chain's CDR3 is CAISESFLYELFF. The CDR3 region has the DNA TGTGCCATTAGTGAGTCATTCCTGTATGAACTGTTTTTT.

This clonotype occurred once. The conserved final phenylalanine or tryptophan is absent from the CDR3, which likely points to a read error. The J gene is TRBJ2-1, the V gene TRBV6-1; D might be TRBD2 (5 bases). Germline V CDR1 and CDR2: MNHNS, SASEGT. This CDR3 region has 15 residues. CDR3 protein: CASGREAGDYNEQFL. CDR3 DNA sequence: TGTGCAAGCGGACGAGAGGCGGGTGACTACAATGAGCAGTTCTTA.

This sequence joins TRBV11-2 and TRBJ1-3, with TRBD1 identical over 7 bases. There are 16 residues in the CDR3. Germline V gives CDR1 SGHAT, CDR2 FQNNGV. The CDR3 reads CVNSNDRATPGNTIYF. The CDR3 DNA sequence: TGTGTCAACAGCAACGACAGGGCAACCCCTGGAAACACCATATATTTT.

This clonotype showed up many times. The CDR3 coding sequence is TGTGCCAGCACGCGGGGGGGCGGCCATCAGCCCCAGCATTTT. It yields the protein CASTRGGGHQPQHF. The chain links TRBV28 to TRBJ1-5, with D possibly TRBD1 on 6 matching bases. The CDR3 has 14 residues. Trimming removed 7 bases at V and 5 bases at J, with 15 bases between. Germline V lookup: CDR1 MDHEN, CDR2 SYDVKM.

In this sample, this clonotype turned up a few times. The chain is built from TRBV28 and TRBJ2-5; perhaps D is TRBD1 or TRBD2 (6 bases each). The CDR3 is 15 residues long. Looked up from germline, CDR1 is MDHEN and CDR2 is SYDVKM. The germline V and J ends were trimmed by 5 bases and 2 bases, with 15 bases remaining between them. This chain's CDR3 is CASSGVGGAQETQYF. Written as DNA, the CDR3 is TGTGCCAGCAGTGGCGTCGGGGGCGCGCAAGAGACCCAGTACTTC.

There are many counts of this clonotype. This sequence joins TRBV6-1 and TRBJ2-3; D ambiguous. V was clipped by 7 bases and J by 0 bases, with 11 bases between them. The CDR3 spans 14 residues. From germline, CDR1 is MNHNS and CDR2 SASEGT. CDR3 residues: CASTPKRSTDTQYF. The CDR3 DNA reads TGTGCCAGCACCCCGAAGAGAAGCACAGATACGCAGTATTTT.

The J gene is TRBJ2-3, the V gene TRBV11-3; D is possibly TRBD1 or TRBD2 (6 bases each). The CDR3 consists of 17 residues. V shed 4 bases and J shed 2 bases, with 19 bases lying between them. Germline V gene data show CDR1 as SGHNT and CDR2 as YENEEA. CDR3 nucleotides: TGTGCCAGCAGCTGGAGGGCACTCGGGACAAACACAGATACGCAGTATTTT. It translates to CASSWRALGTNTDTQYF.

Worth noting for this clonotype: An end of the junction differs from the germline gene, which may be a read error. V gene TRBV11-1 combines with J gene TRBJ2-5, with D possibly TRBD2 on 6 matching bases. The germline V gene encodes CDR1 SGHAT and CDR2 FQDESV (reference sequence). The CDR3 spans 13 residues. The CDR3 DNA reads as TGTGCCGGCAGCGAGGGACCGGGAGTGATCCAGTACTTC. Amino acid sequence: CAGSEGPGVIQYF. The full variable domain, completed using reference TRBV11-1 and TRBJ2-5, is EAEVAQSPRYKITEKSQAVAFWCDPISGHATLYWYRQILGQGPELLVQFQDESVVDDSQLPKDRFSAERLKGVDSTLKIQPAELGDSAMYLCAGSEGPGVIQYFGPGTRLLVL.

About this clonotype itself: This may be a read error: a much more frequent sequence differs by one nucleotide. The chain carries TRBV29-1 and TRBJ2-7, with a weak D call TRBD1 (5 bases). Germline CDR1 SQVTM, CDR2 ANQGSEA. The CDR3 is 15 amino acids. CDR3: CSATDPVQVSYEQYF. DNA of the CDR3: TGCAGTGCTACCGATCCTGTACAGGTCTCCTACGAGCAGTACTTC.

This clonotype showed up just once. A much larger clone differs from this one at a single base, so this may be a read error. The rearrangement joins TRBV10-1 to TRBJ1-2; D ambiguous. Germline values: CDR1 WNHNN, CDR2 SYGVQD (reference sequence). The CDR3 loop spans 13 amino acids. In nucleotides, the CDR3 is TGCGCCAGCAGTGAAGCCAGGAACTATGGCCACACCTTC. Its protein product is CASSEARNYGHTF.

The chain has TRBV28 and TRBJ2-7, with D maybe TRBD1 (6 bases). Germline CDR1 and CDR2: MDHEN and SYDVKM. V was cut by 2 bases and J by 2 bases, with 16 bases left in between. The CDR3 runs to 16 residues. CDR3 in amino acids: CASSLQGQHKPYEQYF. The CDR3 nucleotides read TGTGCCAGCAGTTTACAGGGGCAGCATAAACCCTACGAGCAGTACTTC.

As for this clonotype: Here the CDR3 omits its conserved ending phenylalanine or tryptophan, so a read error is the likely source. The rearrangement uses TRBV7-9 and TRBJ2-1, with D perhaps matching TRBD2 (7 bases). CDR1 and CDR2 (germline): SEHNR, FQNEAQ (reference sequence). V shed 2 bases and J shed 7 bases, with 21 bases lying between them. The CDR3 has 17 amino acids. CDR3 loop: CASSLFMYAGEGNEQFY. CDR3 sequence (DNA): TGTGCCAGCAGCTTATTTATGTACGCAGGGGAGGGGAATGAGCAGTTCTAC.

The CDR3 sequence is CASREGSGSYYGYTF. For the CDR3, the DNA is TGTGCCAGCAGAGAAGGGTCAGGTAGTTACTATGGCTACACCTTC. V usage is TRBV28 and J usage is TRBJ1-2; D is uncertain. V was shortened by 6 bases and J by 3 bases, with 17 bases between the two germline ends. The CDR3 spans 15 residues. Per the germline V gene, CDR1 is MDHEN and CDR2 is SYDVKM.

Regarding this clonotype: Its ends do not fully match the called genes, so a read error is possible. V is TRBV11-3 and J is TRBJ2-1; D is possibly TRBD2 (6 bases). CDR3 size: 15 residues. Per the germline V gene, CDR1 is SGHNT and CDR2 is YENEEA. This CDR3 is CASSIGTSRKLEQFF. In DNA form, the CDR3 reads TGTGCCAGCAGCATAGGAACTAGCAGGAAGCTTGAGCAGTTCTTT.

For this clonotype: The junction shows a germline mismatch at one end, possibly a read error. The chain is built from TRBV6-5 and TRBJ1-1; D is uncertain. Germline V gene sequence: CDR1 MNHEY, CDR2 SVGAGI. The CDR3 contains 12 residues. CDR3 in amino acids: CAGSPLGGEAFF. CDR3 in DNA: TGTGCCGGCAGTCCCCTCGGAGGAGAAGCTTTCTTT.

The chain couples TRBV5-4 to TRBJ2-7; 8 bases are a match to TRBD2. This CDR3 is 16 amino acids long. The V and J ends lost 1 base and 7 bases, in that order; junction bases with no gene match: 13. Germline V CDR1 and CDR2: SGHNT, YYREEE (reference sequence). The CDR3 loop reads CASSLSSGSFRLEQYV. The CDR3 DNA reads TGTGCCAGCAGCTTGTCTAGCGGGTCCTTTCGTCTTGAGCAGTACGTC.

For this clonotype: A junction boundary mismatches the germline segment, possibly from a read error. The rearrangement uses TRBV11-2 and TRBJ1-5; D may be TRBD1 (6 bases). Germline assignment: CDR1 SGHAT and CDR2 FQNNGV. CDR3 size: 13 residues. CDR3 loop: CASSSAQGQPQHF. CDR3 sequence (DNA): TGTGCCAGTAGCTCCGCACAGGGCCAGCCCCAGCATTTT.

Notes on this clonotype: Possible read error: a much larger clone is one base away. The V gene is TRBV6-1, the J gene TRBJ1-5; possibly TRBD1 for D (6 bases). CDR1 is MNHNS, CDR2 SASEGT, per germline. V gave up 2 bases and J gave up 5 bases, with 13 bases separating them. The length of the CDR3 is 15 residues. Here the CDR3 reads CASSEHQQGDQPQHF. DNA of the CDR3: TGTGCCAGCAGTGAACACCAACAGGGCGATCAGCCCCAGCATTTT.

DNA of the CDR3: TGTGCCAGTAGCCTGAGGAACGTCCGCAATGAGCAGTTCTTC. This sequence encodes CASSLRNVRNEQFF. V is TRBV11-2 and J is TRBJ2-1; D gene uncertain. The CDR3 covers 14 residues. Trimming cost V 9 bases and J 6 bases, with 18 bases left between them. CDR1 and CDR2 (germline): SGHAT, FQNNGV.

This clonotype was detected many times. This chain connects TRBV28 to TRBJ2-7; weak D call: TRBD2 (5 bases). Per germline, CDR1 MDHEN and CDR2 SYDVKM. Trimming took 6 bases from V and 6 from J, leaving 18 bases between them. The CDR3 loop spans 14 amino acids. CDR3 nucleotides: TGTGCCAGCAGGCCCCCTCCAGATAGCGCCGAGCAGTACTTC. Encoded protein: CASRPPPDSAEQYF.

This clonotype showed up just once. CDR3 in amino acids: CVTGTRGIGEQFF. Here the CDR3 DNA reads TGTGTCACTGGGACTAGAGGGATAGGTGAGCAGTTCTTC. V usage is TRBV6-6 and J usage is TRBJ2-1; 8 nucleotides agree with TRBD2. The CDR3 runs 13 residues. Germline lookup yields CDR1 MNHNY and CDR2 SVGAGI (reference sequence).

Remarks on this clonotype: Compared with germline, one end of the junction differs, possibly owing to a read error. The gene calls are TRBV5-6 and TRBJ2-6, with TRBD2 identical over 8 bases. The CDR3 is made up of 20 amino acids. From germline, CDR1 is SGHDT and CDR2 YYEEEE. CDR3 protein: CASSSTPGLGKTSGANVPTF. CDR3 nucleotide sequence: TGTGCCAGCAGCTCTACACCGGGACTAGGAAAAACCTCTGGGGCCAATGTCCCGACTTTC.

In the case of this clonotype: The CDR3 ends on some other residue instead of the conserved phenylalanine or tryptophan, so this is likely a read error. No DNA is shown, since the ends of the CDR3 on it are uncertain; the CDR3 is the one TCRdb lists. The chain joins TRBV11-3 to TRBJ2-1; no DNA check was done on the table's D call, TRBD2. With termini counted, the CDR3 has 17 amino acids. From germline, CDR1 is SGHNT and CDR2 YENEEA. CDR3 in amino acids: CASSLGFGGLSYNQRFS.